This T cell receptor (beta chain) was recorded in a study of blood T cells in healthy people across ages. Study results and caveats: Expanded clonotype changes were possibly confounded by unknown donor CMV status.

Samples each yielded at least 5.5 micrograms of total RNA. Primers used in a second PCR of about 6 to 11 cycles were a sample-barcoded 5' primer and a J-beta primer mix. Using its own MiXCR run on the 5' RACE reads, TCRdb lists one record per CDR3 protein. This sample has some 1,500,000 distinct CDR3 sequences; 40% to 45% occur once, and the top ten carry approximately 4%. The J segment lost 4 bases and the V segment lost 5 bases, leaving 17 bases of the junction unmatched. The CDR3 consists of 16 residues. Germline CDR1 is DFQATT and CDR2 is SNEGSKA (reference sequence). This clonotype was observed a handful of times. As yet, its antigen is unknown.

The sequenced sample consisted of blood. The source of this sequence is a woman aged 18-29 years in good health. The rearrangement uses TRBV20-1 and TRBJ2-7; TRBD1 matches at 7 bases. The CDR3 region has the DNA TGCAGTGCTGTAGAGGGGGCCGGTGGCTTTAGGTACGAGCAGTACTTC. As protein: CSAVEGAGGFRYEQYF.